What follows describes a single T cell receptor (beta chain). In the study's own analysis: Amplifying reference gene primers gave estimates of nucleated cell counts. Produced via immunoSEQ multiplex PCR; TCRdb's table is partial and in-frame only. D and trimming were read from the DNA, whereas the V and J calls and clone size are those reported in that table. The repertoire includes about 190,000 clones, approximately 80% of them detected once, and approximately 19% sits in the top ten. This specimen belongs to a study of blood T cell repertoires in COVID-19. Study at large: The study drew acute and convalescent COVID-19 samples from the United States, Italy and Spain. Sample material is recorded as cDNA or gDNA derived from T cells, B-cell-depleted T cells, or PBMCs.

There are 12 residues in the CDR3. V lost 6 bases to trimming and J lost 3 bases, with 9 bases between them. The germline V gene has CDR1 SNHLY and CDR2 FYNNEI. This TCR came from a human donor in a cohort sampled during active COVID-19. The rearrangement links TRBV2 to TRBJ2-7, with D possibly being TRBD2 (6 bases). Specimen: peripheral blood. The chain's CDR3 is CASSVEGYEQYF. CDR3 coding DNA: TGTGCCAGCAGCGTGGAGGGCTACGAGCAGTACTTC.